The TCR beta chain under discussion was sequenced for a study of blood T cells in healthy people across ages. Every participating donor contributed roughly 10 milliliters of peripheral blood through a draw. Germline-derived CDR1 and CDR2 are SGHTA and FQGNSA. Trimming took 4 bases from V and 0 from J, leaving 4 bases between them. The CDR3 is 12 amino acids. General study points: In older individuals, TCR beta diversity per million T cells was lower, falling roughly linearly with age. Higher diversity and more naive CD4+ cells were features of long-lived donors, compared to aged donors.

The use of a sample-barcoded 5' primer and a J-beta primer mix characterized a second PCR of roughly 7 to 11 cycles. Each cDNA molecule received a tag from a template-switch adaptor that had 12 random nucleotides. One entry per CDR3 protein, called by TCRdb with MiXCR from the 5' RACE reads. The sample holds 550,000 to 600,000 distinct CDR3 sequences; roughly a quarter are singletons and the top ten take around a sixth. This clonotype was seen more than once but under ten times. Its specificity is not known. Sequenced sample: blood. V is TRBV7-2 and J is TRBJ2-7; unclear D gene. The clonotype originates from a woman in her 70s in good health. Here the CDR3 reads CASSWSSYEQYF. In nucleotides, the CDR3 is TGTGCCAGCAGCTGGAGCTCCTACGAGCAGTACTTC.